These 3 T cell receptor beta chains share one sample of origin, sequenced in a study of blood T cell repertoires in COVID-19. Clones were read by immunoSEQ multiplex PCR, and TCRdb kept only the in-frame ones, dropping some. The sample shows 79,000 or so clones, around 87% of them seen only once. Sample: peripheral blood. These receptors were taken from a human donor in a cohort sampled during active COVID-19.

This chain connects TRBV7-9 to TRBJ2-5; 10 nucleotides agree with TRBD1. Trimming removed 3 bases from V and 2 bases from J; junction bases left unmatched: 6. The CDR3 extends over 16 amino acids. Germline CDR1 reads SEHNR; CDR2 reads FQNEAQ (reference sequence). The CDR3 DNA sequence: TGTGCCAGCAGCTTCCGGACAGGGGGTAGGCAAGAGACCCAGTACTTC. This encodes CASSFRTGGRQETQYF.

The chain joins TRBV5-1 to TRBJ2-3; 12 bases fit TRBD2. V lost 4 bases and J lost 0; bases outside the gene matches: 9. The length of the CDR3 is 18 residues. From germline, CDR1 is SGHRS and CDR2 YFSETQ. The CDR3 is CASSSILAGGKSTDTQYF. CDR3 nucleotide sequence: TGCGCCAGCAGCAGTATTCTAGCGGGAGGGAAAAGCACAGATACGCAGTATTTT.

V usage is TRBV12-3 or TRBV12-4 and J usage is TRBJ2-1; D gene ambiguous. The CDR3 is made up of 13 amino acids. V lost 6 bases to trimming and J lost 7 bases, with 13 bases between them. CDR3 in amino acids: CASSRNRWNEQFF. In nucleotides, the CDR3 is TGTGCCAGCAGCAGGAACCGGTGGAATGAGCAGTTCTTC.